The sequence of this T cell receptor (beta chain) was determined in a study of T-cell reconstitution after alpha-beta-depleted transplantation in children. General study points: Surviving recipient T cells and thymic progenitors produced the high day-60 TCRbeta diversity seen in some patients. Counts and diversity of T cells one year after transplant came mostly from newly produced T cells. Reported findings indicate that, about two months after transplant, alpha-beta T cells came from several hundred expanded clones, which were derived from non-depleted graft cells.

During its preparation, the TCRbeta library received unique molecular identifiers. TCRdb called the PCR reads again in MiXCR, with one record for every CDR3 protein. Of more than 100,000 distinct CDR3 sequences listed, 20% to 25% are singletons. The V gene's germline CDR1 is MNHNS and CDR2 SASEGT. Deletions cut 8 bases from V and 5 bases from J, with 17 bases between. CDR3 length: 14 amino acids. Notes on this clonotype: Antigen unknown.

The source was PBMCs, mostly from graft donor cells, collected 180 days after TCRalphabeta/CD19-depleted stem cell transplant. The genes are TRBV6-1 and TRBJ2-3, with a weak D call TRBD2 (5 bases). The sequence was obtained from a male patient aged 2-15 years who had a stem cell transplant for chronic granulomatous disease, so the T cells may come from the graft donor. The CDR3 DNA is TGTGCCAGCTCCAAGCGTTTCGCGGGAGATACGCAGTATTTT. It is translated as CASSKRFAGDTQYF.